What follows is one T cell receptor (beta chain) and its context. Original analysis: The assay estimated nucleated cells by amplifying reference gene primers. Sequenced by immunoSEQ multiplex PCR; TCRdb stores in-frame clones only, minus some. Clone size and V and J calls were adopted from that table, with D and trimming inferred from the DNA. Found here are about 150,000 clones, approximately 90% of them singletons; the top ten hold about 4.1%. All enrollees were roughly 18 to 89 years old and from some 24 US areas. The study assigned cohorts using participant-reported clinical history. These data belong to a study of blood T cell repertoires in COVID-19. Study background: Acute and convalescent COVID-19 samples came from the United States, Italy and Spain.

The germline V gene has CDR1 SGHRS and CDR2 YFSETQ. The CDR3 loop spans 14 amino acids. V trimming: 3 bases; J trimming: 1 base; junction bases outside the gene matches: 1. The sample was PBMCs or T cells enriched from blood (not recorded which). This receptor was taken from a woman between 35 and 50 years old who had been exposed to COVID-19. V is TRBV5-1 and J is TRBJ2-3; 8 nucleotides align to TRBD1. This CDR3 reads CASSSGQGTDTQYF. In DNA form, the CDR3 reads TGCGCCAGCAGCTCGGGACAGGGCACAGATACGCAGTATTTT.